A selection of T cell receptor beta chains follows, all from one sample in a study of regulatory T cells in long-lasting Graves disease. TCRdb processed the multiplex PCR reads anew with MiXCR; each CDR3 protein has one entry. The sample records 500,000 to 800,000 distinct CDR3 sequences, about 30% being singletons. The sample consisted of peripheral blood mononuclear cells (PBMCs), taken when the disease was refractory, from a patient treated with antithyroid drugs. The source is a female donor with Graves disease. The conserved cysteine and the conserved F or W are not part of the CDR3 here. The order of the fields is V gene, J gene, D gene, CDR3 protein. D genes are given only for firm matches.

>TRBV5-4|TRBJ1-4|TRBD1
ASSMVQGVGEKLF
>TRBV29-1|TRBJ2-7|TRBD1
SVVQGVHEQY
>TRBV6-1|TRBJ1-6|TRBD1
ASSPDRGYPWSPLH
>TRBV5-1|TRBJ1-4|-
ASSPGQGPTNEKLF
>TRBV2|TRBJ1-5|-
ASSEGWGGAYSNQPQH
>TRBV29-1|TRBJ1-2|TRBD1
SVGTGEAYGYT
>TRBV9|TRBJ2-1|TRBD2
ASSEGLAEYNEQF
>TRBV20-1|TRBJ1-1|-
SARPRSPEAF
>TRBV10-3|TRBJ2-7|-
AISEIQGHEQY
>TRBV6-1|TRBJ1-2|TRBD1
ASTGGRGYT
>TRBV7-6|TRBJ2-7|-
ASSLWEEGYGQY
>TRBV6-2/TRBV6-3|TRBJ1-2|-
ASNTWDSGGYT
>TRBV19|TRBJ2-5|TRBD1
ASSIGTAETQY
>TRBV9|TRBJ2-2|-
ASSVEVGVTGELF
>TRBV27|TRBJ1-2|TRBD1
ASSYGQGDNGYT
>TRBV3-1|TRBJ2-7|-
ASSQAYTYEQY
>TRBV19|TRBJ1-1|-
ASNLDFPGTEAF
>TRBV20-1|TRBJ1-4|TRBD1
SASNQGQGMSYGNEKLF
>TRBV6-2/TRBV6-3|TRBJ1-2|TRBD1
ASSTRQGRSYGYT
>TRBV7-9|TRBJ2-5|TRBD2
ASRQGTSGVGPETQY
>TRBV20-1|TRBJ1-4|-
SADQSEKLF
>TRBV2|TRBJ1-5|-
ASAARDPPQPQH
>TRBV28|TRBJ1-5|TRBD1
ASSSQGGAGQPQH
>TRBV7-9|TRBJ1-1|TRBD1
ASSDADRVGTEAF
>TRBV19|TRBJ1-5|-
ASSMWTVVRFDQPQH
>TRBV20-1|TRBJ1-2|-
SAERTDYGYT
>TRBV27|TRBJ2-7|-
ASRGSSYEQY
>TRBV20-1|TRBJ1-1|-
SARDWGEGAEAF
>TRBV10-3|TRBJ1-2|TRBD1
ASRQGSSNYGYT
>TRBV7-3|TRBJ2-2|TRBD2
ASRRLAGGPGTGELF
>TRBV20-1|TRBJ1-5|TRBD1
SATRDRAQPQH
>TRBV2|TRBJ1-3|-
ATFGLGLSGNTIY
>TRBV5-1|TRBJ1-6|-
ASSLDSDSPLH
>TRBV12-3/TRBV12-4|TRBJ1-6|TRBD1
ASSFDGTGGAEPLH
>TRBV12-3/TRBV12-4|TRBJ1-5|-
ASNIGTRNQPQH
>TRBV6-1|TRBJ1-1|-
AGGLSRRNTEAF
>TRBV13|TRBJ2-2|-
ASSLGGQATGELF
>TRBV6-2/TRBV6-3|TRBJ1-6|TRBD1
ASSDRDRGGSPLH
>TRBV20-1|TRBJ1-4|-
SADDPTNEKLF
>TRBV6-1|TRBJ2-7|-
ASSARGSYEQY